This T cell receptor beta chain was identified during a study of T cell responses to AZD1222 COVID-19 vaccine. General study findings and limits: Just six AZD1222 recipients were seropositive at baseline. Regions 160-218 and 743-854 dominated among vaccine-associated CD4 TCRs spanning spike. Clonal diversity was possibly underestimated, and the donors were mostly white British, with more females.

On this clone itself: Its antigen is currently unknown.

Sequencing used immunoSEQ multiplex PCR; TCRdb keeps in-frame clones, though not all of them. The data show some 86,000 clones, roughly nine tenths seen once. This CDR3 has 15 amino acids. V lost 5 bases and J lost 1, with 13 bases in between. The germline V gene encodes CDR1 SGHAT and CDR2 FQNNGV. V gene TRBV11-2 combines with J gene TRBJ2-3; D ambiguous. Sample: peripheral blood, taken 28 days after the second AZD1222 dose. This TCR came from an adult who received the AZD1222 COVID-19 vaccine. CDR3 region: CASSLLQVGTDTQYF. In DNA form, the CDR3 reads TGTGCCAGCAGCCTCTTGCAGGTTGGCACAGATACGCAGTATTTT.